The 30 T cell receptor beta chains given below trace back to one sample, sequenced in a study of blood T cell repertoires in COVID-19. The table came from immunoSEQ multiplex PCR; TCRdb's copy has only in-frame clones and leaves some out. Of 200,000 to 300,000 clones in the sample, about 90% were seen once. Sequencing used peripheral blood. The receptors were sampled from a woman aged 40 to 55 with acute or convalescent COVID-19.

The chain uses TRBV2 and TRBJ1-1; 7 nucleotides align to TRBD1. V shed 5 bases, J shed 5 bases, and the junction held 8 bases outside the gene matches. Germline CDR1 and CDR2: SNHLY and FYNNEI. The CDR3 sequence is 14 residues long. The chain's CDR3 is CASSYRGVRTEAFF. In nucleotides, the CDR3 is TGTGCCAGCAGTTACAGGGGAGTGAGGACTGAAGCTTTCTTT.

This chain uses TRBV11-2 with TRBJ1-2, with TRBD1 as a possible D gene (6 bases). This CDR3 is 13 amino acids long. The germline V gene encodes CDR1 SGHAT and CDR2 FQNNGV. V lost 3 bases and J 5 bases, leaving 10 bases between the germline ends. The DNA of the CDR3 is TGTGCCAGCAGCTTGGACAGATCTTATGGCTACACCTTC. It specifies CASSLDRSYGYTF.

V usage is TRBV6-1 and J usage is TRBJ2-5; D is uncertain. Germline V lookup: CDR1 MNHNS, CDR2 SASEGT. The CDR3 covers 17 residues. V dropped 4 bases and J dropped 2 bases, with 20 bases sitting between them. The CDR3 nucleotides are TGTGCCAGCAGTGTCCCCTCTGCGTCTTTGAGGCAAGAGACCCAGTACTTC. Its translation: CASSVPSASLRQETQYF.

The chain combines TRBV5-8 with TRBJ2-2, with D possibly matching TRBD1 (6 bases). In germline, CDR1 is SGHTS, CDR2 YDEGEE. The CDR3 spans 17 residues. The V end lost 2 bases, the J end lost 0 bases, and 14 bases lay between the germline ends. This chain's CDR3 is CASSLYRAAPNTGELFF. In DNA, the CDR3 is TGTGCCAGCAGCTTATACAGGGCGGCCCCGAACACCGGGGAGCTGTTTTTT.

The chain couples TRBV29-1 to TRBJ1-1; unclear D gene. Per the germline V gene, CDR1 is SQVTM and CDR2 is ANQGSEA. This CDR3 region has 13 residues. The V gene lost 7 bases and the J gene lost 2 bases, with 14 bases spanning the gap. The CDR3: CSAPLTPNTEAFF. Written as DNA, the CDR3 is TGCAGCGCCCCATTGACACCAAACACTGAAGCTTTCTTT.

The chain employs TRBV5-4 and TRBJ2-5; 9 positions agree with TRBD2. Unmatched junction bases numbered 9, after V lost 7 bases and J lost 5 bases. This CDR3 comprises 14 residues. Germline V gene data show CDR1 as SGHNT and CDR2 as YYREEE (reference sequence). The CDR3 region has the DNA TGTGCCAGCGGCCAGCGGGGGGCCGGGGAGACCCAGTACTTC. This translates into CASGQRGAGETQYF.

The sample holds a few counts of this clone. The sample has other DNA sequences that encode this CDR3 too. V usage is TRBV2 and J usage is TRBJ1-1; D is ambiguous. This CDR3 has 13 amino acids. Germline CDR1 and CDR2: SNHLY and FYNNEI. Trimming removed 4 bases from V and 1 base from J, with 7 bases in between. The CDR3, as DNA: TGTGCCAGCAGTGTCGGGGAGAACACTGAAGCTTTCTTT. Its protein product is CASSVGENTEAFF.

This sequence joins TRBV29-1 and TRBJ1-2, with TRBD1 as a possible D gene (5 bases). The CDR3 covers 13 residues. The ends were cut back, 6 bases at V and 4 bases at J, with 15 bases in the middle. Germline CDR1 is SQVTM and CDR2 is ANQGSEA. Here the CDR3 reads CSVLRPQGYGYTF. CDR3 DNA sequence: TGCAGCGTCCTTCGACCGCAGGGCTATGGCTACACCTTC.

The chain joins TRBV5-1 to TRBJ1-5; the match to TRBD1 covers 9 bases. Germline V CDR1 and CDR2: SGHRS, YFSETQ. There are 15 residues in the CDR3. Trimming removed 4 bases from V and 2 bases from J; junction bases left unmatched: 4. The CDR3 sequence is CASSRTGEGNQPQHF. CDR3 DNA sequence: TGCGCCAGCAGCCGGACAGGGGAGGGCAATCAGCCCCAGCATTTT.

The genes are TRBV19 and TRBJ1-1, with 12 positions matching TRBD1. The germline CDR1 and CDR2 sequences are LNHDA and SQIVND (reference sequence). CDR3 length: 22 amino acids. V shed 3 bases, J shed 0 bases, and the junction held 20 bases outside the gene matches. As DNA, the CDR3 is TGTGCCAGTAGTATTTATTACATGGTTTTCTTGGGACAGGGGGCCGTGAACACTGAAGCTTTCTTT. Translating gives CASSIYYMVFLGQGAVNTEAFF.

This clone has only one observation. This rearrangement joins TRBV5-4 to TRBJ2-7, with TRBD1 matching 7 bases. This CDR3 spans 13 amino acids. Per the germline V gene, CDR1 is SGHNT and CDR2 is YYREEE (reference sequence). V was pared by 4 bases and J by 6 bases, with 7 bases of the junction left unmatched. The CDR3 protein is CASSVTGSGEQYV. The DNA of the CDR3 is TGTGCCAGCAGCGTGACAGGGTCGGGCGAGCAGTACGTC.

The chain links TRBV10-2 to TRBJ1-6, with 9 bases lining up with TRBD1. The germline V gene encodes CDR1 WSHSY and CDR2 SAAADI. This CDR3 comprises 14 residues. V lost 0 bases to trimming and J lost 10 bases; unmatched junction nucleotides: 1. In DNA, the CDR3 is TGCGCCAGCAGTGAGTCGACAGGGGGATCACCCCTCCACTTT. The encoded protein is CASSESTGGSPLHF.

The chain carries TRBV5-4 and TRBJ2-5; 7 bases are shared with TRBD1. The V gene's germline CDR1 is SGHNT and CDR2 YYREEE (reference sequence). The CDR3 sequence is 13 residues long. Trimming removed 8 bases from V and 5 bases from J; junction bases left unmatched: 9. Here the CDR3 reads CARSQGMGETQYF. The CDR3 nucleotides read TGTGCCAGGTCACAGGGGATGGGGGAGACCCAGTACTTC. Together with reference TRBV5-4 and TRBJ2-5, the CDR3 gives the full variable domain: ETGVTQSPTHLIKTRGQQVTLRCSSQSGHNTVSWYQQALGQGPQFIFQYYREEENGRGNFPPRFSGLQFPNYSSELNVNALELDDSALYLCARSQGMGETQYFGPGTRLLVL.

This chain links TRBV5-1 with TRBJ1-4, with 7 bases that match TRBD1. The CDR3 extends over 16 amino acids. Germline V CDR1 and CDR2: SGHRS, YFSETQ. The trim removed 0 bases at V and 1 base at J, leaving 3 bases unmatched. The CDR3 loop is CASSLVGGGTNEKLFF. DNA of the CDR3: TGCGCCAGCAGCTTGGTAGGGGGCGGAACTAATGAAAAACTGTTTTTT.

The V gene is TRBV12-3 or TRBV12-4, the J gene TRBJ1-1, with TRBD1 identical over 10 bases. This CDR3 has 13 amino acids. With V trimmed by 5 bases and J by 11 bases, 8 bases remained unmatched. The CDR3 protein is CASSPDRGLKAFF. The CDR3 bases are TGTGCCAGCAGTCCAGACAGGGGGCTCAAGGCTTTCTTT.

To note about this clone: This same CDR3 is encoded by further DNA sequences in the sample. V gene TRBV11-2 combines with J gene TRBJ1-2; D gene uncertain. The CDR3 runs to 12 residues. V shed 4 bases and J shed 8 bases, with 11 bases lying between them. Germline V gene sequence: CDR1 SGHAT, CDR2 FQNNGV. CDR3 nucleotide sequence: TGTGCCAGCAGCTGGGAGGGTGACGGCTACACCTTC. Translated, it gives CASSWEGDGYTF.

This rearrangement joins TRBV5-4 to TRBJ2-3; TRBD2 matches 10 bases. The germline V gene encodes CDR1 SGHNT and CDR2 YYREEE (reference sequence). The junction had 6 bases not matched to a gene; V was cut back by 5 bases and J by 3 bases. The CDR3 covers 15 residues. CDR3 loop: CASRLSGGATDTQYF. The CDR3 DNA reads TGTGCCAGCAGGCTCAGCGGGGGGGCGACAGATACGCAGTATTTT. Supplemented by reference TRBV5-4 and TRBJ2-3, the full variable domain reads ETGVTQSPTHLIKTRGQQVTLRCSSQSGHNTVSWYQQALGQGPQFIFQYYREEENGRGNFPPRFSGLQFPNYSSELNVNALELDDSALYLCASRLSGGATDTQYFGPGTRLTVL.

This chain joins TRBV6-5 and TRBJ2-3; D might be TRBD2 (5 bases). Trimming stripped 7 bases from V and 5 bases from J, with 16 bases between. The CDR3 covers 14 residues. Germline V CDR1 and CDR2: MNHEY, SVGAGI. CDR3 nucleotides: TGTGCCAGCAAGAGGGCAGCCCTGGAAGATACGCAGTATTTT. Translated, it gives CASKRAALEDTQYF.

The chain couples TRBV5-5 to TRBJ2-7; D call uncertain. The CDR3 runs to 16 residues. Trimming removed 0 bases from V and 7 bases from J, with 20 bases in between. The germline V gene has CDR1 SGHKS and CDR2 YYEKEE (reference sequence). CDR3 DNA: TGTGCCAGCAGCTTGGCCAGTTGGCAGACCCCCAGGGAGCAGTACGTC. Amino acid sequence: CASSLASWQTPREQYV.

The gene calls are TRBV7-8 and TRBJ1-2; 9 bases match TRBD1. V lost 4 bases, J lost 4 bases, and 7 bases stayed unmatched. Germline values: CDR1 SGHVS, CDR2 FQNEAQ. The CDR3 spans 15 residues. CDR3 loop: CASSSNRGLSYGYTF. CDR3 coding DNA: TGTGCCAGCAGCTCCAACAGGGGGCTCAGCTATGGCTACACCTTC.

The chain combines TRBV5-8 with TRBJ1-2; the match to TRBD1 covers 7 bases. CDR3 size: 13 residues. V lost 2 bases, J lost 4 bases, and 2 bases stayed unmatched. Germline V gene lookup returns CDR1 SGHTS and CDR2 YDEGEE. CDR3 nucleotide sequence: TGTGCCAGCAGCTTCGGGACAGTCTATGGCTACACCTTC. Translated, it gives CASSFGTVYGYTF.

With regard to this clone: The sample contains more than one DNA sequence encoding this CDR3. The chain has TRBV3-1 (or the pseudogene TRBV3-2) and TRBJ1-5; D remains ambiguous. This CDR3 is 18 amino acids long. Trimming stripped 1 base from V and 6 bases from J, with 22 bases between. Germline V CDR1 and CDR2: LGHDT, YNNKEL (reference sequence). CDR3 residues: CASSQGGRRFAGAQPQHF. CDR3 sequence (DNA): TGTGCCAGCAGCCAAGGGGGTCGCCGGTTTGCGGGAGCTCAGCCCCAGCATTTT.

This clone came up once. This sequence joins TRBV7-3 and TRBJ2-3; possible D gene TRBD2, 6 bases. Trimming shortened V by 6 bases and J by 2 bases, and 12 bases separated the two germline ends. The CDR3 extends over 14 amino acids. Germline CDR1 is SGHTA and CDR2 is FQGTGA. This chain's CDR3 is CASSYGGNTDTQYF. Here the CDR3 DNA reads TGTGCCAGCAGTTACGGGGGAAACACAGATACGCAGTATTTT.

The chain couples TRBV5-6 to TRBJ1-1, with TRBD1 identical over 12 bases. The V and J ends lost 3 bases and 5 bases, in that order; junction bases with no gene match: 8. The germline V gene has CDR1 SGHDT and CDR2 YYEEEE. The CDR3 length is 16 residues. The CDR3 DNA is TGTGCCAGCAGCTGGGGGACAGGGGGCGCTATAACTGAAGCTTTCTTT. As protein: CASSWGTGGAITEAFF.

This rearrangement joins TRBV19 to TRBJ1-1; D call uncertain. Germline V lookup: CDR1 LNHDA, CDR2 SQIVND (reference sequence). CDR3 length: 16 amino acids. Trimming cost V 1 base and J 5 bases, with 17 bases left between them. The CDR3 nucleotides are TGTGCCAGTAGTATAGCCCTGGGCTTTTTTGGAACTGAAGCTTTCTTT. This codes for CASSIALGFFGTEAFF. Complete variable domain (other parts from reference TRBV19 and TRBJ1-1): DGGITQSPKYLFRKEGQNVTLSCEQNLNHDAMYWYRQDPGQGLRLIYYSQIVNDFQKGDIAEGYSVSREKKESFPLTVTSAQKNPTAFYLCASSIALGFFGTEAFFGQGTRLTVV.

The chain combines TRBV11-2 with TRBJ1-1; perhaps TRBD1 as D (6 bases). V dropped 7 bases and J dropped 5 bases, with 20 bases sitting between them. Germline CDR1 reads SGHAT; CDR2 reads FQNNGV. The CDR3 has 15 amino acids. The CDR3 DNA is TGTGCCAGCACCCCTACCGCCGGGGGGCATACTGAAGCTTTCTTT. Translated: CASTPTAGGHTEAFF.

This chain joins TRBV6-1 and TRBJ2-5; 7 bases match TRBD2. Germline CDR1 MNHNS, CDR2 SASEGT. J was trimmed by 5 bases and V by 0 bases; bases with no gene match: 6. This CDR3 spans 15 amino acids. CDR3 amino acids: CASSEALSSGETQYF. The CDR3, as DNA: TGTGCCAGCAGTGAAGCTTTGTCTAGCGGTGAGACCCAGTACTTC.

The chain recombines TRBV5-4 with TRBJ2-5, with 8 bases identical to TRBD2. V lost 4 bases and J lost 4; bases outside the gene matches: 6. The CDR3 runs to 14 residues. Germline-derived CDR1 and CDR2 are SGHNT and YYREEE (reference sequence). CDR3 coding DNA: TGTGCCAGCAGCCTTACTAGCGGAGGAGAGACCCAGTACTTC. Protein product: CASSLTSGGETQYF.

The genes are TRBV5-4 and TRBJ2-5; 10 bases are a match to TRBD1. Unmatched junction bases numbered 15, after V lost 3 bases and J lost 4 bases. The CDR3 runs to 18 residues. Germline loops: CDR1 SGHNT, CDR2 YYREEE (reference sequence). CDR3 in amino acids: CASSSPVAGTGVLETQYF. The CDR3, as DNA: TGTGCCAGCAGCTCCCCTGTGGCCGGGACAGGGGTGTTAGAGACCCAGTACTTC.

The CDR3: CASRAGQGFGNTIYF. CDR3 DNA sequence: TGTGCCAGCAGAGCCGGACAGGGGTTTGGAAACACCATATATTTT. The chain combines TRBV9 with TRBJ1-3, with 9 positions matching TRBD1. Germline trimming cut 5 bases from V and 3 bases from J; bases unmatched to any gene: 6. This CDR3 region has 15 residues. Germline V CDR1 and CDR2: SGDLS, YYNGEE.